Described below is a single T cell receptor beta chain sequence and its context. Its antigen specificity is not known. HCMV-specific IgG was detected in serum with a commercial ELISA kit to determine HCMV serostatus. Ficoll density gradient centrifugation was used to isolate peripheral blood mononuclear cells from blood. This record comes from a study of T cells expressing NK-cell markers (dated by TCRdb to about 2020). About the study as a whole: In sorted CD3+CD56+NKG2C+, CD3+CD56+NKG2C- and CD3+CD56-NKG2C+ T-cell subsets from several donors, TCR beta-chain repertoires were profiled. Of the eight sequenced donors, seven were found to be HCMV-seropositive and one was found to be HCMV-seronegative. The eight sequenced donors were randomly selected healthy volunteers, three men and five women. Sequencing of the libraries produced 2 x 150 bp reads on Illumina HiSeq 2000/2500, MiSeq or NextSeq. Overall study results and their limits: Those dominant clonotypes were again the most abundant among CD3+CD56-NKG2C+ cells in a handful of donors, at about 25-60.1%. It remained unclear whether the expanded NKG2C-expressing T cell clones were specific for HCMV antigens. In six donors, the dominant CD3+CD56+NKG2C+ clonotypes were found to rank among the top 10 CD8+ clonotypes and to make up about 1.0-7.5% of CD8+ T cells.

CDR1 MGHDK and CDR2 SYGVNS are derived from the germline V gene. The CDR3 goes from the cysteine to the phenylalanine over 16 residues. The DNA is unrecorded. The sequencer listed for this sample is Illumina HiSeq 2000. TCR beta cDNA libraries were prepared using 5'RACE template switching, which introduced a universal primer site and unique molecular identifiers. Synthesis of cDNA was primed from the TCR beta constant segment and was followed by two consecutive PCR amplification steps. Per the source publication's procedure: MIGEC was used to demultiplex reads and group the reads by UMI, and MiTCR was used to assemble and quantify clonotypes. To exclude erroneous sequences, only TCR cDNA sequences supported by at least two reads were retained. The tcR package was used for downstream repertoire analysis, with clonotypes matched between fractions based on CDR3 nucleotide sequence plus V segment. VDJmatch was used to annotate antigen specificity against VDJdb, with one amino acid substitution allowed in CDR3. TCRdb reprocessed the reads, and each CDR3 protein sequence is entered once, without DNA. The V and J calls were not made by the authors but by TCRdb's processing. The sample has about 550,000 distinct CDR3 sequences on record. The biggest ten clones account for 3.5% to 4.5% of the sample.

Sequencing was carried out using blood T cells: a sorted CD56 or NKG2C T cell subset, CD4+ or CD8+ T cells, or bulk PBMC T cells (not recorded which). The rearranged segments are TRBV25-1 and TRBJ2-1; TCRdb's D call of TRBD2 is untestable without DNA. The source is a man between 18 and 29 years old in good health. Donor details come from another sample of the same person, matched by shared clones. This receptor has the CDR3 CASSKPGLAGFNEQFF.